Following are 26 T cell receptor beta chains from one sample sequenced in a study of Ad26.COV2.S vaccination and SARS-CoV-2 variants (dated by TCRdb to the early 2020s). To prepare the library, the immunoSEQ multiplex PCR assay was applied. Not all clones reach the TCRdb copy of this immuneACCESS table, which keeps in-frame sequences only. Checked studies attribute under half of the gap to unresolved V genes and leave the rest unexplained. The sample table shows about 400,000 clones, and 75% to 90% are seen once. The leading ten clones occupy 3% to 3.5% of the sample. The intended sense of this specimen's treatment or condition label: 19 received Ad26.COV2.S at low or high dose, single or two shots; 5 received placebo; per-sample allocation not given. For vaccine and placebo recipients, repertoires were sequenced using samples collected on day 63 after the first injection. The source material was peripheral blood, sampled in a trial of Ad26.COV2.S vaccine versus placebo. The receptors originated from a person between 18 and 59 years old who received the Ad26.COV2.S COVID-19 vaccine or a placebo.

This rearrangement joins TRBV6-5 to TRBJ2-1; 14 positions agree with TRBD2. The CDR3 has 15 amino acids. Germline-derived CDR1 and CDR2 are MNHEY and SVGAGI. The ends lost 2 bases at V and 9 bases at J; junction bases unmatched: 3. In DNA, the CDR3 is TGTGCCAGCAGTTACGGGACTAGCGGGGGAGGTGAGCAGTTCTTC. Translation gives CASSYGTSGGGEQFF.

The J gene is TRBJ2-7, the V gene TRBV6-6; D remains unclear. The CDR3 sequence is 13 residues long. V lost 4 bases to trimming and J lost 4 bases, with 11 bases between them. Germline V CDR1 and CDR2: MNHNY, SVGAGI (reference sequence). The DNA of the CDR3 is TGTGCCAGCAGTTGGGCTACTATGTACGAGCAGTACTTC. Translating it yields CASSWATMYEQYF.

This clone was recorded once. This chain connects TRBV5-1 to TRBJ1-6, with D tentatively TRBD1 (5 bases). Germline V gives CDR1 SGHRS, CDR2 YFSETQ. The CDR3 runs 18 residues. Trimming took off 4 bases at V and 2 bases at J, with 19 bases between the two ends. The CDR3 DNA follows: TGCGCCAGCAGCGCAAATTCCCGGGACCCAGCCTATAATTCACCCCTCCACTTT. Encoded protein: CASSANSRDPAYNSPLHF.

This rearrangement joins TRBV5-1 to TRBJ1-2; D unclear. The V gene's germline CDR1 is SGHRS and CDR2 YFSETQ. The V gene lost 0 bases and the J gene lost 8 bases, with 14 bases spanning the gap. The CDR3 has 14 amino acids. CDR3 loop: CASSLALSPRGYTF. The CDR3 coding sequence is TGCGCCAGCAGCTTGGCCTTGAGCCCGCGCGGCTACACCTTC.

This clone was observed a single time. The chain couples TRBV2 to TRBJ2-2; D might be TRBD1 (5 bases). The germline gives CDR1 SNHLY, CDR2 FYNNEI. The CDR3 is 16 residues long. The germline V and J ends were trimmed by 1 base and 0 bases, with 9 bases remaining between them. This CDR3 is CASSEEGAPNTGELFF. The CDR3 DNA reads as TGTGCCAGCAGTGAAGAAGGGGCCCCGAACACCGGGGAGCTGTTTTTT.

The V call is TRBV2, the J call TRBJ2-5; weak D call: TRBD2 (6 bases). CDR1 and CDR2 from the germline V gene are SNHLY and FYNNEI. The ends were cut back, 3 bases at V and 1 base at J, with 15 bases in the middle. This CDR3 spans 16 amino acids. The chain's CDR3 is CASSDGFLASQETQYF. The CDR3 nucleotides are TGTGCCAGCAGTGACGGCTTCCTAGCGAGCCAAGAGACCCAGTACTTC. The full variable domain, in which reference TRBV2 and TRBJ2-5 provide the parts outside the CDR3, is EPEVTQTPSHQVTQMGQEVILRCVPISNHLYFYWYRQILGQKVEFLVSFYNNEISEKSEIFDDQFSVERPDGSNFTLKIRSTKLEDSAMYFCASSDGFLASQETQYFGPGTRLLVL.

J is TRBJ1-1 and V is TRBV9, with D possibly being TRBD1 (5 bases). Germline V lookup: CDR1 SGDLS, CDR2 YYNGEE. The CDR3 is made up of 16 amino acids. The ends were cut back, 4 bases at V and 0 bases at J, with 16 bases in the middle. CDR3 sequence (DNA): TGTGCCAGCAGCCCCCATAGGGGTTCGATGAACACTGAAGCTTTCTTT. It translates to CASSPHRGSMNTEAFF.

The chain carries TRBV7-8 and TRBJ1-1; D is unclear. The CDR3 totals 15 residues. The germline gives CDR1 SGHVS, CDR2 FQNEAQ. With 5 bases removed from V and 6 bases from J, the gap between germline ends came to 19 bases. CDR3 residues: CASSTTPFGDSEAFF. CDR3 nucleotide sequence: TGTGCCAGCAGCACGACCCCGTTTGGTGACTCTGAAGCTTTCTTT.

J is TRBJ2-5 and V is TRBV2, with 7 bases that match TRBD1. In germline, CDR1 is SNHLY, CDR2 FYNNEI. The CDR3 runs to 13 residues. Trimming removed 6 bases from V and 3 bases from J; junction bases left unmatched: 4. CDR3 region: CASRTGFEETQYF. CDR3 nucleotides: TGTGCCAGCAGGACAGGGTTCGAAGAGACCCAGTACTTC.

The chain links TRBV28 to TRBJ1-2; D is ambiguous. The CDR3 covers 13 residues. Trimming took off 2 bases at V and 2 bases at J, with 6 bases between the two ends. Germline V gene data show CDR1 as MDHEN and CDR2 as SYDVKM. CDR3 nucleotides: TGTGCCAGCAGTTTACCGGGAAACTATGGCTACACCTTC. Residues: CASSLPGNYGYTF.

The gene calls are TRBV27 and TRBJ2-5; 9 positions agree with TRBD1. Germline values: CDR1 MNHEY, CDR2 SMNVEV (reference sequence). The CDR3 length is 13 residues. V lost 5 bases to trimming and J lost 5 bases; unmatched junction nucleotides: 3. The CDR3 DNA is TGTGCCAGCAGTCCTGGGACAGGGGAGACCCAGTACTTC. Encoded protein: CASSPGTGETQYF.

This chain links TRBV29-1 with TRBJ2-7; D is unresolved. V was cut by 4 bases and J by 0 bases, with 10 bases left in between. The length of the CDR3 is 13 residues. Germline CDR1 and CDR2: SQVTM and ANQGSEA. CDR3 nucleotide sequence: TGCAGCGTTGGCCAGAGACTCTCCTACGAGCAGTACTTC. Its protein product is CSVGQRLSYEQYF.

The V and J genes are TRBV29-1 and TRBJ1-1; a weak D match, TRBD1 (5 bases). From germline, CDR1 is SQVTM and CDR2 ANQGSEA. With 1 base removed from V and 5 bases from J, the gap between germline ends came to 11 bases. The CDR3 is 13 amino acids. CDR3 DNA: TGCAGCGTTGAAGCAACTGGGGGGACTGAAGCTTTCTTT. Encoded protein: CSVEATGGTEAFF.

The chain has TRBV7-8 and TRBJ2-7; 7 bases match TRBD1. Germline-derived CDR1 and CDR2 are SGHVS and FQNEAQ. The ends lost 5 bases at V and 1 base at J; junction bases unmatched: 5. CDR3 size: 14 residues. The CDR3 DNA reads TGTGCCAGCAGCCCAAGGGACAGTTCCTACGAGCAGTACTTC. Translating it yields CASSPRDSSYEQYF.

CDR3 DNA: TGCGCCAGCAGTGTAAGGACTCTCCAGGACTATGGCTACACCTTC. Its protein product is CASSVRTLQDYGYTF. The gene calls are TRBV10-1 and TRBJ1-2; D remains ambiguous. The CDR3 runs to 15 residues. The germline V gene encodes CDR1 WNHNN and CDR2 SYGVQD (reference sequence). V was pared by 4 bases and J by 3 bases, with 15 bases between.

J is TRBJ1-6 and V is TRBV6-4; D may be TRBD1 (5 bases). V was pared by 5 bases and J by 10 bases, with 21 bases between. Germline CDR1 MRHNA, CDR2 SNTAGT. The CDR3 sequence is 16 residues long. CDR3 sequence reads: CASSSGVAGMASPLHF. CDR3 DNA: TGTGCCAGCAGTTCTGGAGTAGCAGGGATGGCATCACCCCTCCACTTT.

The V call is TRBV2, the J call TRBJ2-5, with 7 bases that match TRBD2. Per the germline V gene, CDR1 is SNHLY and CDR2 is FYNNEI. V lost 4 bases, J lost 5 bases, and 4 bases stayed unmatched. The CDR3 runs to 13 residues. CDR3 sequence (DNA): TGTGCCAGCAGTGTGAGGGAGGGGGAGACCCAGTACTTC. It translates to CASSVREGETQYF.

DNA for the CDR3: TGTGCCAGCAGCTCCCGGGACAGGGCAGGTCAGCCCCAGCATTTT. This gives the protein CASSSRDRAGQPQHF. The gene calls are TRBV7-8 and TRBJ1-5, with TRBD1 matching 9 bases. Germline V gene data show CDR1 as SGHVS and CDR2 as FQNEAQ. The V gene end was trimmed by 4 bases and the J gene end by 6 bases; junction bases not matched to a gene: 7. The CDR3 runs 15 residues.

The rearrangement uses TRBV4-3 and TRBJ2-7, with D maybe TRBD2 (5 bases). Trimming cost V 0 bases and J 2 bases, with 14 bases left between them. This CDR3 is 16 amino acids long. Germline loops: CDR1 LGHNA, CDR2 YSLEER. CDR3 protein: CASSQEVGSGTYEQYF. DNA for the CDR3: TGCGCCAGCAGCCAAGAGGTGGGGTCCGGGACCTACGAGCAGTACTTC.

The V call is TRBV5-5, the J call TRBJ1-2; D remains ambiguous. CDR3 length: 14 residues. V was clipped by 4 bases and J by 6 bases, with 16 bases between them. Germline CDR1 SGHKS, CDR2 YYEKEE (reference sequence). CDR3 sequence (DNA): TGTGCCAGCAGCCTCAGTAAGCCTCTGGATGGCTACACCTTC. Protein product: CASSLSKPLDGYTF.

This rearrangement joins TRBV4-1 to TRBJ2-5, with 8 bases lining up with TRBD2. The CDR3 is 16 amino acids. Germline V gene data show CDR1 as MGHRA and CDR2 as YSYEKL. With 0 bases clipped from V and 4 bases from J, the junction kept 7 bases outside the gene matches. The CDR3, as DNA: TGCGCCAGCAGCCAAGAACGGCGGGGGGTAGGAGAGACCCAGTACTTC. Translated: CASSQERRGVGETQYF.

This clone was observed once. This rearrangement joins TRBV6-5 to TRBJ1-2, with 9 bases lining up with TRBD1. V dropped 6 bases and J dropped 2; count of bases not matched to a gene: 4. The CDR3 runs to 14 residues. CDR1 and CDR2 from the germline V gene are MNHEY and SVGAGI. The CDR3 DNA reads TGTGCCAGCAGGGAGACAGGGGGGAACTATGGCTACACCTTC. Translating it yields CASRETGGNYGYTF.

The gene calls are TRBV10-3 and TRBJ2-1, with D unclear. There are 11 residues in the CDR3. V was pared by 6 bases and J by 2 bases, with 2 bases between. Germline assignment: CDR1 ENHRY and CDR2 SYGVKD. The CDR3 is CAISAYNEQFF. The CDR3 nucleotides are TGTGCCATCAGCGCCTACAATGAGCAGTTCTTC.

As concerns this clone: The sample contains more than one DNA sequence encoding this CDR3. The CDR3 is CASRRDRSYEQYF. The CDR3 bases are TGCGCCAGCAGGCGTGACAGGTCCTACGAGCAGTACTTC. The V call is TRBV5-1, the J call TRBJ2-7; D might be TRBD1 (6 bases). Germline CDR1 SGHRS, CDR2 YFSETQ. The length of the CDR3 is 13 residues. Trimming shortened V by 5 bases and J by 1 base, and 10 bases separated the two germline ends.

This clone has only one observation. The rearrangement uses TRBV5-5 and TRBJ1-3; the D gene is possibly TRBD1 (6 bases). Trimming took off 0 bases at V and 8 bases at J, with 15 bases between the two ends. CDR3 size: 15 residues. From germline, CDR1 is SGHKS and CDR2 YYEKEE (reference sequence). For the CDR3, the DNA is TGTGCCAGCAGCTTGGAGGGGGATCGGCCTTACACCATATATTTT. It encodes CASSLEGDRPYTIYF.

The sample holds one count of this clone. The rearrangement joins TRBV5-6 to TRBJ1-2; no firm D call. The V end lost 4 bases, the J end lost 1 base, and 8 bases lay between the germline ends. CDR3 length equals 13 residues. Germline CDR1 is SGHDT and CDR2 is YYEEEE. The CDR3 protein is CASSLRLNYGYTF. The CDR3 bases are TGTGCCAGCAGCCTGCGGCTTAACTATGGCTACACCTTC.